This T cell receptor (beta chain) was observed in a study of cytomegalovirus exposure and HLA in healthy donors. Overall study results and limits: Later on, an analysis showed TCR association rates differing by HLA locus, with DRB1 the most and HLA-C the fewest.

Looked up from germline, CDR1 is SGHDT and CDR2 is YYEEEE. Unmatched junction bases numbered 4, after V lost 5 bases and J lost 4 bases. This CDR3 contains 14 residues. As to this clone: Its antigen remains unidentified.

The PCR used 60 Vbeta and 13 Jbeta primers. TCRdb's table, derived via immunoSEQ multiplex PCR, lists solely in-frame clones and lacks some. In the table there are some 150,000 clones, about four fifths of which are singletons. The source of this sequence is a male donor in good health and CMV-seronegative. Sequenced sample: PBMCs. The rearrangement links TRBV5-6 to TRBJ2-7; 12 positions agree with TRBD2. The CDR3 spells CASRETSGGYEQYF. The CDR3 DNA is TGTGCCAGCAGGGAGACTAGCGGGGGTTACGAGCAGTACTTC.